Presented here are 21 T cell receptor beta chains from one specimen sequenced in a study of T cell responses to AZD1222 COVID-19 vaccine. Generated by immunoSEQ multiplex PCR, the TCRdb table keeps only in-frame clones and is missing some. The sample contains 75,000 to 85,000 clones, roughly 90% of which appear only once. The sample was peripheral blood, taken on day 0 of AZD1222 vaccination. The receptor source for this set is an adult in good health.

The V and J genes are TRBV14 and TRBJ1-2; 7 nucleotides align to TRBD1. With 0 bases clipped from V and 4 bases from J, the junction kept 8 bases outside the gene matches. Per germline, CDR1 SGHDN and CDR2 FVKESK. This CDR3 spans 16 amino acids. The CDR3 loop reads CASSQESDRVTYGYTF. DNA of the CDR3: TGTGCCAGCAGCCAAGAGAGCGACAGGGTGACCTATGGCTACACCTTC.

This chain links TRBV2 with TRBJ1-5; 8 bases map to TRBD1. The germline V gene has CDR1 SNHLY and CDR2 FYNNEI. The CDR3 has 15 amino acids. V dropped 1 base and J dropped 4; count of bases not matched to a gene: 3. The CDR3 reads CASSEGGQGNQPQHF. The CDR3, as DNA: TGTGCCAGCAGTGAAGGAGGACAGGGAAATCAGCCCCAGCATTTT.

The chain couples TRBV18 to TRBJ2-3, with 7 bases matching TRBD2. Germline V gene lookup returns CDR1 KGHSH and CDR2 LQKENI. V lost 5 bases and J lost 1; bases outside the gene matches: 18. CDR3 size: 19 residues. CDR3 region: CASSVRTSDVSTRTDTQYF. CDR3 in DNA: TGTGCCAGCTCAGTCCGGACTAGTGATGTTAGTACACGCACAGATACGCAGTATTTT.

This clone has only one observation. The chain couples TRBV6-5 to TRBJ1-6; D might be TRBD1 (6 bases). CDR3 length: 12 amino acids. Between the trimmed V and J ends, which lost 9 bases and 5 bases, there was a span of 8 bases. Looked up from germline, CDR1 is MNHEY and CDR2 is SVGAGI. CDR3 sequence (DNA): TGTGCCAGTAGGACAGATAATTCACCCCTCCACTTT. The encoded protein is CASRTDNSPLHF.

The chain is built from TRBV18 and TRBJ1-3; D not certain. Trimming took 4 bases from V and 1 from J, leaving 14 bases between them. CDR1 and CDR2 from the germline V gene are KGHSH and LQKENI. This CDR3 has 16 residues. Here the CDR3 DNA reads TGTGCCAGCTCACGCATAGGGATTTGGTCTGGAAACACCATATATTTT. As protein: CASSRIGIWSGNTIYF.

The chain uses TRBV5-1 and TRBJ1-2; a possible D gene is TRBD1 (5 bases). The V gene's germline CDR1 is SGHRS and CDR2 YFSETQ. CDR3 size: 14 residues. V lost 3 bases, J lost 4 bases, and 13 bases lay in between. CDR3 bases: TGCGCCAGCAGCTCCCCCGGGACCGTCTATGGCTACACCTTC. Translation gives CASSSPGTVYGYTF.

CDR3 in amino acids: CASSYATGWEAFF. The CDR3 nucleotides are TGTGCCAGCAGTTACGCGACAGGTTGGGAAGCTTTCTTT. The chain joins TRBV6-5 to TRBJ1-1; weak D call: TRBD1 (6 bases). V was trimmed by 2 bases and J by 8 bases, leaving 12 bases between them. The CDR3 has 13 residues. Germline CDR1 and CDR2: MNHEY and SVGAGI.

The CDR3: CAISEGALDQETQYF. The CDR3 DNA reads TGTGCCATCAGTGAGGGAGCCCTGGACCAAGAGACCCAGTACTTC. The chain has TRBV10-3 and TRBJ2-5; no firm D call. This CDR3 contains 15 residues. Trimming took 2 bases from V and 0 from J, leaving 10 bases between them. The germline CDR1 and CDR2 sequences are ENHRY and SYGVKD.

The CDR3 nucleotides are TGTGCCATCAGTGGGGGGGTAGGCGGCACTGAAGCTTTCTTT. Amino acids: CAISGGVGGTEAFF. This chain joins TRBV10-3 and TRBJ1-1; D might be TRBD1 (5 bases). CDR1 is ENHRY and CDR2 is SYGVKD in the germline V gene. The CDR3 contains 14 residues. V was clipped by 4 bases and J by 4 bases, with 13 bases between them.

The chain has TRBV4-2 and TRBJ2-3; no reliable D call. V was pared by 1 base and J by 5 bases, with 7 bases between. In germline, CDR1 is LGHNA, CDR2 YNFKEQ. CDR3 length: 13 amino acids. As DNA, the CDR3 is TGTGCCAGCAGCCAAGGTCTGCTAGATACGCAGTATTTT. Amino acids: CASSQGLLDTQYF.

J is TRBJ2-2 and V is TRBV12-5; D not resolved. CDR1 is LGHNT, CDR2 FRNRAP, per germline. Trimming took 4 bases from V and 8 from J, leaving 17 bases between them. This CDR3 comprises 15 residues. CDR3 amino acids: CASGYDTDRSGELFF. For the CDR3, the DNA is TGTGCTAGTGGTTATGACACGGATAGGTCTGGGGAGCTGTTTTTT.

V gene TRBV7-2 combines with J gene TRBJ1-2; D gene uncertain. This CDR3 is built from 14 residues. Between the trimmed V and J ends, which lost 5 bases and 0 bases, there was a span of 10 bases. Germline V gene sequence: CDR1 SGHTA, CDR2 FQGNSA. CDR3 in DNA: TGTGCCAGCAGCCCAGGACCCACTAACTATGGCTACACCTTC. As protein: CASSPGPTNYGYTF.

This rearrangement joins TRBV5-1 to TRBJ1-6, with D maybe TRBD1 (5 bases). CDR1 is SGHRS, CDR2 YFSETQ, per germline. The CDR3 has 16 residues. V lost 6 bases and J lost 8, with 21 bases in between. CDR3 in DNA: TGCGCCAGCACGTTAGGGGACGGCCGCAAGGATTCACCCCTCCACTTT. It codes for CASTLGDGRKDSPLHF.

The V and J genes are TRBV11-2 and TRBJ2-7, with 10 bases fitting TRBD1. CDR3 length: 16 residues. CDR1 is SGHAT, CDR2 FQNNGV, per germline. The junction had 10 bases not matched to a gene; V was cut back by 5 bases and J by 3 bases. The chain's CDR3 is CASSLGPTGGGYEQYF. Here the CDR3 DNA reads TGTGCCAGCAGCCTCGGGCCGACAGGGGGCGGCTACGAGCAGTACTTC.

In DNA form, the CDR3 reads TGTGCCAGCAGAAAATCTTCGGGGGCTGAAGCTTTCTTT. Its translation is CASRKSSGAEAFF. The chain combines TRBV7-3 with TRBJ1-1, with a weak D call TRBD1 (5 bases). The V gene's germline CDR1 is SGHTA and CDR2 FQGTGA. CDR3 size: 13 residues. Trimming left V 6 bases short and J 6 bases short, with 14 bases between.

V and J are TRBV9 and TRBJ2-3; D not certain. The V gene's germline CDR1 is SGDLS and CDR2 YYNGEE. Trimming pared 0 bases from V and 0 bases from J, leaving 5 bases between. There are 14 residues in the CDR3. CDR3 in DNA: TGTGCCAGCAGCGTAGCGGATAGCACAGATACGCAGTATTTT. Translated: CASSVADSTDTQYF.

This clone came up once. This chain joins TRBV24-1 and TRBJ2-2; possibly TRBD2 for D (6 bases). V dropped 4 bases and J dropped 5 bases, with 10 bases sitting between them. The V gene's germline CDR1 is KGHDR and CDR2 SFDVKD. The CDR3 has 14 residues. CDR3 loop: CATSDSEGTGELFF. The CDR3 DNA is TGTGCCACCAGTGACTCGGAGGGGACCGGGGAGCTGTTTTTT.

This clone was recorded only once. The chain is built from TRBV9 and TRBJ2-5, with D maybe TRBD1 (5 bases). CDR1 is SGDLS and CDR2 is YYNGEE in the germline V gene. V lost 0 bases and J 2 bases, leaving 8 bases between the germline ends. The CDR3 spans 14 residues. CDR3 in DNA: TGTGCCAGCAGCGTAGGTAACAGGCAAGAGACCCAGTACTTC. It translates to CASSVGNRQETQYF.

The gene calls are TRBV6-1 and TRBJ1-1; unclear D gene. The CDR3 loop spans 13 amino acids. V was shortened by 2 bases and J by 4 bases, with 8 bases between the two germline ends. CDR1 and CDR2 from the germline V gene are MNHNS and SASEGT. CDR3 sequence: CASSERDSTEAFF. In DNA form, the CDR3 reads TGTGCCAGCAGTGAAAGGGATTCCACTGAAGCTTTCTTT.

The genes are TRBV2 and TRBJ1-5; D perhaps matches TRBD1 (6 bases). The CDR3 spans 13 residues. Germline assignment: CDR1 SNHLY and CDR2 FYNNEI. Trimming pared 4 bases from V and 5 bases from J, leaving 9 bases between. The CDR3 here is CASSAGVDQPQHF. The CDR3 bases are TGTGCCAGCAGTGCAGGGGTGGATCAGCCCCAGCATTTT.

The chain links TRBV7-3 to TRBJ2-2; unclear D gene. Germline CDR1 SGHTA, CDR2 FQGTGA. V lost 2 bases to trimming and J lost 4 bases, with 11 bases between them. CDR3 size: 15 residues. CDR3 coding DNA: TGTGCCAGCAGCTTAGGGGTCCTAGGCACCGGGGAGCTGTTTTTT. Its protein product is CASSLGVLGTGELFF.